The rows below give T cell receptor beta chains drawn from one sample of a study of cytotoxic CD8 clonotypes in ibrutinib-treated CLL. The assay was immunoSEQ multiplex PCR, and TCRdb's table has in-frame clones only and misses some. The sample contains about 21,000 clones, about 68% of which appear only once. Sample: PBMCs, taken before ibrutinib treatment. The receptors derive from a human donor with chronic lymphocytic leukemia. Both conserved end residues are part of each CDR3. A D gene is named only where the DNA matches it firmly.

- | TRBJ2-3 | 13 | TRBV5-1 | CASSLGGSDTQYF | TGCGCCAGCAGCTTGGGGGGGTCAGATACGCAGTATTTT
- | TRBJ2-1 | 13 | TRBV7-2 | CASSQGAGTSQFF | TGTGCCAGCAGTCAAGGGGCCGGGACATCGCAGTTCTTC
- | TRBJ1-5 | 15 | TRBV19 | CASSLMGGVYQPQHF | TGTGCCAGTAGTTTGATGGGGGGTGTCTATCAGCCCCAGCATTTT
- | TRBJ2-7 | 16 | TRBV28 | CASSLNPFTVTYEQYF | TGTGCCAGCAGTTTAAACCCCTTCACAGTTACCTACGAGCAGTACTTC
- | TRBJ2-7 | 15 | TRBV11-2 | CASSRRRTLSYEQYF | TGTGCCAGCAGCCGACGGAGGACCCTCTCCTACGAGCAGTACTTC
TRBD1 | TRBJ2-7 | 14 | TRBV5-1 | CASSLQGDFSEQYF | TGCGCCAGCAGCTTACAGGGGGATTTCTCCGAGCAGTACTTC
- | TRBJ2-7 | 14 | TRBV11-2 | CASSITSSPYEQYF | TGTGCCAGCAGTATAACTAGCTCGCCATACGAGCAGTACTTC
- | TRBJ2-7 | 14 | TRBV30 | CAWRRFGSGYEQYF | TGTGCCTGGAGAAGGTTCGGGAGTGGGTACGAGCAGTACTTC
- | TRBJ2-5 | 14 | TRBV5-5 | CASSSPGGQETQYF | TGTGCCAGCAGCTCCCCAGGGGGGCAAGAGACCCAGTACTTC
TRBD2 | TRBJ2-3 | 16 | TRBV28 | CASSLPGTSGSYTQYF | TGTGCCAGCAGTCTCCCCGGGACTAGCGGGAGCTATACGCAGTATTTT
TRBD1 | TRBJ1-4 | 16 | TRBV18 | CASSPLQGATNEKLFF | TGTGCCAGCTCACCACTACAGGGGGCGACTAATGAAAAACTGTTTTTT